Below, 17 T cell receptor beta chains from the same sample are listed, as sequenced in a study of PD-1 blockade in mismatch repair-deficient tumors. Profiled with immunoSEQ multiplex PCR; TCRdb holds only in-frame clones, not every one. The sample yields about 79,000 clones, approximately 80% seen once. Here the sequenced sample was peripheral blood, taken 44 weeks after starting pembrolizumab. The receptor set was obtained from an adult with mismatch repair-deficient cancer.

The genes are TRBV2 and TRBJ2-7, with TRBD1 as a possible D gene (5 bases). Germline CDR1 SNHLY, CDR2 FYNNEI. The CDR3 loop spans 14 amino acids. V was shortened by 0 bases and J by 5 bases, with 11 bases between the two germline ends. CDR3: CASSEAQGRNEQYF. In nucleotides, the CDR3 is TGTGCCAGCAGTGAAGCTCAGGGAAGGAACGAGCAGTACTTC. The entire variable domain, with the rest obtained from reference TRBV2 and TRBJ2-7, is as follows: EPEVTQTPSHQVTQMGQEVILRCVPISNHLYFYWYRQILGQKVEFLVSFYNNEISEKSEIFDDQFSVERPDGSNFTLKIRSTKLEDSAMYFCASSEAQGRNEQYFGPGTRLTVT.

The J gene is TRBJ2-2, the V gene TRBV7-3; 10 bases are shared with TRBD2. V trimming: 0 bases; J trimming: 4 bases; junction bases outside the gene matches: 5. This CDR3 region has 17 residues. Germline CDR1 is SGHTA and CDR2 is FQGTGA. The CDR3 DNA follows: TGTGCCAGCAGCTTAACGCCAGCGGGAGGGGTCACCGGGGAGCTGTTTTTT. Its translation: CASSLTPAGGVTGELFF.

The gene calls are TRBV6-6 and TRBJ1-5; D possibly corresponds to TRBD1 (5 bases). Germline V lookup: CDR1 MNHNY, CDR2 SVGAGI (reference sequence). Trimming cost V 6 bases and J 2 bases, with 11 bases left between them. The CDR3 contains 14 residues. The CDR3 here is CASRLGVGNQPQHF. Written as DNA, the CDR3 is TGTGCCAGCAGATTGGGGGTAGGCAATCAGCCCCAGCATTTT.

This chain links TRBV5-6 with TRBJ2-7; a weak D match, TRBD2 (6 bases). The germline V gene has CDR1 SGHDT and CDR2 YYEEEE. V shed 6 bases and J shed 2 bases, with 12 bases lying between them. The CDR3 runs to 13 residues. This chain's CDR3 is CASNREIPYEQYF. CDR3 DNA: TGTGCCAGCAACCGGGAGATCCCCTACGAGCAGTACTTC.

CDR3 DNA sequence: TGTGCCAGCAGCGAGGTCGCACAGGGTGTCGGTGGCTACACCTTC. Its translation is CASSEVAQGVGGYTF. This chain links TRBV2 with TRBJ1-2, with D perhaps TRBD1 (6 bases). Germline V lookup: CDR1 SNHLY, CDR2 FYNNEI. With 6 bases removed from V and 7 bases from J, the gap between germline ends came to 21 bases. This CDR3 comprises 15 residues.

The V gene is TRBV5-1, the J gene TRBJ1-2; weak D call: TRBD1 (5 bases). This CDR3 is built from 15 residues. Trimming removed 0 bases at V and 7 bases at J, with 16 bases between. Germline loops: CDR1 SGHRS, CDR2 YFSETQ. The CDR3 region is CASSLGSDTPVGYTF. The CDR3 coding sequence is TGCGCCAGCAGCTTGGGCTCGGACACCCCGGTTGGCTACACCTTC.

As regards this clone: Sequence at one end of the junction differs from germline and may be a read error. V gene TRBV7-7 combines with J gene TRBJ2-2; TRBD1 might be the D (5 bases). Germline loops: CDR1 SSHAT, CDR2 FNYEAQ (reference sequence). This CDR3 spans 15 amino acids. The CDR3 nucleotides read TGTGCTAGCAGTTCGACAGCCCCGAACACCGGGGAGCTGTTTTTT. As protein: CASSSTAPNTGELFF.

The chain's CDR3 is CASSYLGGRAGEQFF. CDR3 coding DNA: TGTGCCAGCAGTTACCTTGGCGGGAGGGCCGGTGAGCAGTTCTTC. The genes are TRBV6-5 and TRBJ2-1; 9 bases align to TRBD2. The germline V gene has CDR1 MNHEY and CDR2 SVGAGI. Losses at the gene ends were 2 bases for V and 9 bases for J; bases not matched to a gene: 8. The CDR3 sequence is 15 residues long.

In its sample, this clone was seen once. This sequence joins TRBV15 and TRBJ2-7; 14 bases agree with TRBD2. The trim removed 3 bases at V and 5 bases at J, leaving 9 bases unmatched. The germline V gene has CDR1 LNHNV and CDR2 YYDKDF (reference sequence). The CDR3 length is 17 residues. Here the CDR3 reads CATSSIHLGLAGDEQYF. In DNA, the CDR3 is TGTGCCACCAGCAGCATCCACTTGGGACTAGCGGGAGACGAGCAGTACTTC. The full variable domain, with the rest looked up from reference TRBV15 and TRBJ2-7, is DAMVIQNPRYQVTQFGKPVTLSCSQTLNHNVMYWYQQKSSQAPKLLFHYYDKDFNNEADTPDNFQSRRPNTSFCFLDIRSPGLGDTAMYLCATSSIHLGLAGDEQYFGPGTRLTVT.

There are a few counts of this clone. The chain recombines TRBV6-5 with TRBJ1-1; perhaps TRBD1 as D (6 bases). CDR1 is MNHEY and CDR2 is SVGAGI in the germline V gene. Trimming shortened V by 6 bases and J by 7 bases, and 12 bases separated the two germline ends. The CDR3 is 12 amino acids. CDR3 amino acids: CASSPGTSEAFF. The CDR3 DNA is TGTGCCAGCAGCCCGGGGACAAGTGAAGCTTTCTTT.

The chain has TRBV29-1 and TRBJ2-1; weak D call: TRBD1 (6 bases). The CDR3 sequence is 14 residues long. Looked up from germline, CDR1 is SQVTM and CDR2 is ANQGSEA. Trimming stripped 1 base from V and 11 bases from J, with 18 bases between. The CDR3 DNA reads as TGCAGCGTTGAAGTTTCGGGGTCCAGGGGTAAGCAGTTCTTC. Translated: CSVEVSGSRGKQFF.

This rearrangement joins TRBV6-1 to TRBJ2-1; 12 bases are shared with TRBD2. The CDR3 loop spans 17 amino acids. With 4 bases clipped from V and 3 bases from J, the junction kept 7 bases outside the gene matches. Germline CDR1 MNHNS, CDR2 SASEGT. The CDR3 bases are TGTGCCAGCAGTGGGACTAGCGGGACTAACCGCTACAATGAGCAGTTCTTC. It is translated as CASSGTSGTNRYNEQFF.

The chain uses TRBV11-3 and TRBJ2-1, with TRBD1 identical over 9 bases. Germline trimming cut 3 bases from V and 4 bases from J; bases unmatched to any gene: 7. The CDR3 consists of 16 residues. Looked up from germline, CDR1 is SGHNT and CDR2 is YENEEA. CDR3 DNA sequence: TGTGCCAGCAGCTTGCAGGGGACAGGGCTTTACAATGAGCAGTTCTTC. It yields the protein CASSLQGTGLYNEQFF.

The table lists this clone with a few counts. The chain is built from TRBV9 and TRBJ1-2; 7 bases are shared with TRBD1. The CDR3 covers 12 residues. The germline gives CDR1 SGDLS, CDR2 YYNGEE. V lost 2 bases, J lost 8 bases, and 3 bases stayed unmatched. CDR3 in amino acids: CASSVGQSGYTF. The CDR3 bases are TGTGCCAGCAGCGTGGGACAGTCAGGCTACACCTTC.

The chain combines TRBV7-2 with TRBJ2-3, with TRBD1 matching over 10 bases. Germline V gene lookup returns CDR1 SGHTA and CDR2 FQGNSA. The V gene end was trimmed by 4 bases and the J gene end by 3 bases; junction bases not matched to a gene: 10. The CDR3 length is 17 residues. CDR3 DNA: TGTGCCAGCAGCTCCCAATCGGGGACAGGGGTTACAGATACGCAGTATTTT. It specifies CASSSQSGTGVTDTQYF. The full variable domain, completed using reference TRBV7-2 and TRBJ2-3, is GAGVSQSPSNKVTEKGKDVELRCDPISGHTALYWYRQSLGQGLEFLIYFQGNSAPDKSGLPSDRFSAERTGGSVSTLTIQRTQQEDSAVYLCASSSQSGTGVTDTQYFGPGTRLTVL.

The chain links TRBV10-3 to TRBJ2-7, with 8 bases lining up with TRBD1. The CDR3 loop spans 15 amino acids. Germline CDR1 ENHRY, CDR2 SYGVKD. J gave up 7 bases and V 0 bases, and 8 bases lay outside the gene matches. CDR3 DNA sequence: TGTGCCATCAGTGAGTCGAATCAGGGGGCGTGGGAGCAGTACTTC. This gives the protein CAISESNQGAWEQYF.

The CDR3 DNA reads TGTGCCAGCAGTTACGCAAATGAGCAGTTCTTC. It is translated as CASSYANEQFF. The chain combines TRBV6-5 with TRBJ2-1; D gene uncertain. CDR1 is MNHEY, CDR2 SVGAGI, per germline. This CDR3 has 11 residues. V shed 2 bases and J shed 7 bases, with 3 bases lying between them.